The clone carrying this T cell receptor (beta chain) was seen once. Antigen: not known. This sample stems from a study of T cell responses to AZD1222 COVID-19 vaccine. Whole-study results and caveats: Just 5 to 7 AZD1222 recipients were seropositive at baseline. In all cases, repertoires were sampled only after the peak T cell response. Close to half of all spike-specific TCRs reportedly target regions of the variants that are unmutated.

The CDR3 totals 14 residues. Germline values: CDR1 SGHRS, CDR2 YFSETQ. Trimming left V 4 bases short and J 5 bases short, with 15 bases between. Sequencing used immunoSEQ multiplex PCR; TCRdb keeps in-frame clones, though not all of them. The sample includes 140,000 or so clones, roughly 87% seen only once; the top ten take roughly 1.5%. The receptor was derived from an adult who received the AZD1222 COVID-19 vaccine. The source material was peripheral blood, sampled 28 days after the second AZD1222 dose. V gene TRBV5-1 combines with J gene TRBJ2-5, with D perhaps matching TRBD1 (6 bases). CDR3 amino acids: CASSGQGHRETQYF. CDR3 in DNA: TGCGCCAGCAGCGGCCAGGGGCATCGGGAGACCCAGTACTTC.